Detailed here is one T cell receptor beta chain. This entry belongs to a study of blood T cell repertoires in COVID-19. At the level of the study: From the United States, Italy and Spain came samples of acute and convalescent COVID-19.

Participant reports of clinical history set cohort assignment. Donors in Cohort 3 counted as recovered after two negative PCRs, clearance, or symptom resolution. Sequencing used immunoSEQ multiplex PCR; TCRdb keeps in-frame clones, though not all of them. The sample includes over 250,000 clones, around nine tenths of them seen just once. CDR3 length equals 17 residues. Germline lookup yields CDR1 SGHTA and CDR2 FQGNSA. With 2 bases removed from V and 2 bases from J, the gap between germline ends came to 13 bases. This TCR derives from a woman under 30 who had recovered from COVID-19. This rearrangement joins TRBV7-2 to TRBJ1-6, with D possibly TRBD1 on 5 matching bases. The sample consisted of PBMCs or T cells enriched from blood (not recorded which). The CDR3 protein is CASSLQGSGPYNSPLHF. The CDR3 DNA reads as TGTGCCAGCAGCTTACAGGGTTCCGGGCCCTATAATTCACCCCTCCACTTT. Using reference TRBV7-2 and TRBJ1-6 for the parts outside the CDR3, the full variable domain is GAGVSQSPSNKVTEKGKDVELRCDPISGHTALYWYRQSLGQGLEFLIYFQGNSAPDKSGLPSDRFSAERTGGSVSTLTIQRTQQEDSAVYLCASSLQGSGPYNSPLHFGNGTRLTVT.